The 15 T cell receptor beta chains listed next were all sequenced from one sample in a study of human T cells and chemical hapten exposure (dated by TCRdb to 2020 to 2023). The intended sense of this specimen's time point label: patch test 1, 2 weeks after DPC sensitization. The meaning of the sample's treatment or condition label: therapeutic diphenylcyclopropenone sensitization with weekly scalp DPC. Libraries came from RACE. This sample was sequenced with a NextSeq 500. TCRdb applied fastp at Q25 and MiXCR to the public reads, then kept only in-frame beta chains. Rows matching on CDR3 protein sequence are summarized as one entry with the most common DNA and genes. Recorded for this sample are roughly 380,000 distinct CDR3 sequences; 4.8% of them occurred a single time. The ten largest make up around 2.3% of the sample. The sequencing used whole blood, collected in connection with sensitization to the hapten diphenylcyclopropenone (DPC). Every receptor here comes from a woman in her forties or fifties with alopecia areata. Some clones in this sample may be carry-over from other donors' samples.

This clonotype was counted at least ten times. This rearrangement joins TRBV12-3 or TRBV12-4 to TRBJ1-1; 11 nucleotides match TRBD1. J was trimmed by 7 bases and V by 5 bases; bases with no gene match: 3. CDR3 length equals 13 residues. DNA for the CDR3: TGTGCCAGCAGTCCCGGGACAGGGGGTGAAGCTTTCTTT. The encoded protein is CASSPGTGGEAFF.

This clonotype was counted a few times. The chain is built from TRBV2 and TRBJ2-7; D remains unclear. The CDR3 has 10 amino acids. V dropped 7 bases and J dropped 3 bases, with 4 bases sitting between them. Germline V gives CDR1 SNHLY, CDR2 FYNNEI. The CDR3 spells CASKVYEQYF. The CDR3, as DNA: TGTGCCAGCAAAGTCTACGAGCAGTACTTC.

The table lists this clonotype with many counts. This chain uses TRBV9 with TRBJ2-5; TRBD2 might be the D (5 bases). CDR1 and CDR2 from the germline V gene are SGDLS and YYNGEE. There are 15 residues in the CDR3. V was cut by 4 bases and J by 1 base, with 14 bases left in between. CDR3 amino acids: CASSPRGSLQETQYF. The CDR3 region has the DNA TGTGCCAGCAGCCCCCGAGGGTCTCTCCAAGAGACCCAGTACTTC.

This clonotype was picked up many times. V and J are TRBV5-1 and TRBJ2-1; TRBD1 matches 10 bases. This CDR3 spans 19 amino acids. The ends lost 3 bases at V and 2 bases at J; junction bases unmatched: 14. Germline V lookup: CDR1 SGHRS, CDR2 YFSETQ. This chain's CDR3 is CASSSSRDRGLEAYNEQFF. CDR3 nucleotide sequence: TGCGCCAGCAGCTCGTCCCGGGACAGGGGATTGGAAGCCTACAATGAGCAGTTCTTC.

The rearrangement joins TRBV6-6 to TRBJ2-7; TRBD1 agrees at 8 bases. Germline values: CDR1 MNHNY, CDR2 SVGAGI (reference sequence). This CDR3 comprises 12 residues. V lost 8 bases, J lost 6 bases, and 6 bases stayed unmatched. The CDR3 reads CASSDRVSEQYF. In DNA form, the CDR3 reads TGTGCCAGCTCGGACAGGGTCTCCGAGCAGTACTTC.

The gene calls are TRBV2 and TRBJ2-1, with 8 bases that match TRBD1. From germline, CDR1 is SNHLY and CDR2 FYNNEI. The V gene end was trimmed by 8 bases and the J gene end by 9 bases; junction bases not matched to a gene: 9. The CDR3 loop spans 13 amino acids. DNA of the CDR3: TGTGCCAGCGGGGGCAGGGGGCCAAGTGAGCAGTTCTTC. This sequence encodes CASGGRGPSEQFF.

This clonotype has at least ten counts. The chain carries TRBV27 and TRBJ2-6, with D perhaps given as TRBD1 or TRBD2 (6 bases each). The V and J ends lost 2 bases and 5 bases respectively, with 16 bases between them. The germline gives CDR1 MNHEY, CDR2 SMNVEV (reference sequence). The CDR3 totals 17 residues. The DNA for the CDR3 is TGTGCCAGCAGTTTAACCGGGGGCAATAACTGGGCCAACGTCCTGACTTTC. It translates to CASSLTGGNNWANVLTF.

This clonotype was seen repeatedly, ten times or more. V gene TRBV13 combines with J gene TRBJ1-3; unclear D gene. The CDR3 spans 16 residues. The germline V gene has CDR1 PRHDT and CDR2 FYEKMQ (reference sequence). Trimming stripped 0 bases from V and 0 bases from J, with 9 bases between. The CDR3 region has the DNA TGTGCCAGCAGCTTAGGGGGAGACAACTCTGGAAACACCATATATTTT. Protein sequence: CASSLGGDNSGNTIYF.

This clonotype has just a few counts. J is TRBJ1-1 and V is TRBV5-4; D call uncertain. This CDR3 has 15 residues. Germline assignment: CDR1 SGHNT and CDR2 YYREEE (reference sequence). Trimming took 2 bases from V and 1 from J, leaving 12 bases between them. CDR3 nucleotide sequence: TGTGCCAGCAGCTTTGGAGGGCCGGCGAACACTGAAGCTTTCTTT. Translating gives CASSFGGPANTEAFF.

This clonotype appeared many times. The V gene is TRBV4-2, the J gene TRBJ2-4; 14 nucleotides match TRBD2. After removal of 0 bases from V and 6 bases from J, the junction contained 13 bases not matched to a gene. The CDR3 consists of 20 residues. Looked up from germline, CDR1 is LGHNA and CDR2 is YNFKEQ. CDR3 sequence: CASSQDTSGTSGGPGNIQYF. DNA for the CDR3: TGTGCCAGCAGCCAAGATACGAGCGGGACTAGCGGGGGCCCCGGAAACATTCAGTACTTC.

Notes on this clonotype: Possible read error: a much larger clone is one base away. The V and J genes are TRBV4-1 and TRBJ1-1, with unresolved D. CDR3 length equals 14 residues. Germline V gene lookup returns CDR1 MGHRA and CDR2 YSYEKL. This chain's CDR3 is CATSQVGSLSEAFF. Written as DNA, the CDR3 is TGCGCCACCAGCCAAGTGGGCAGCCTCTCTGAAGCTTTCTTT.

This clonotype appeared many times. The chain employs TRBV28 and TRBJ2-5, with D possibly TRBD2 on 5 matching bases. This CDR3 spans 14 amino acids. Trimming stripped 2 bases from V and 0 bases from J, with 7 bases between. Germline V gives CDR1 MDHEN, CDR2 SYDVKM. CDR3 amino acids: CASSLREYQETQYF. CDR3 coding DNA: TGTGCCAGCAGTTTAAGGGAGTACCAAGAGACCCAGTACTTC.

This clonotype was counted many times. CDR3 sequence (DNA): TGTGCCAGCAGCTTGGGGGGGACGGGCGCCGGGGAGCTGTTTTTT. It encodes CASSLGGTGAGELFF. The V call is TRBV5-4, the J call TRBJ2-2, with D perhaps matching TRBD1 or TRBD2 (5 bases each). V lost 0 bases, J lost 6 bases, and 12 bases lay in between. The CDR3 is 15 residues long. From germline, CDR1 is SGHNT and CDR2 YYREEE (reference sequence).

This clonotype was recorded many times. This chain joins TRBV5-1 and TRBJ1-1; TRBD1 might be the D (5 bases). Trimming left V 5 bases short and J 0 bases short, with 8 bases between. Germline V lookup: CDR1 SGHRS, CDR2 YFSETQ. The length of the CDR3 is 13 residues. The CDR3 spells CASRGELNTEAFF. The CDR3 coding sequence is TGCGCCAGCAGGGGGGAGCTGAACACTGAAGCTTTCTTT.

This clonotype was counted between two and nine times. This chain joins TRBV7-2 and TRBJ2-2; D not resolved. Germline V lookup: CDR1 SGHTA, CDR2 FQGNSA. Trimming removed 6 bases at V and 1 base at J, with 6 bases between. The CDR3 extends over 13 amino acids. DNA of the CDR3: TGTGCCAGCAGTTGGAAGAACACCGGGGAGCTGTTTTTT. Encoded protein: CASSWKNTGELFF.